The clone carrying this TCR beta chain occurred once. Germline V gene data show CDR1 as SGHTA and CDR2 as FQGNSA. This CDR3 has 14 amino acids. Losses at the gene ends were 7 bases for V and 6 bases for J; bases not matched to a gene: 8. The entry originates in a study of shared clonotypes between healthy human individuals. Study summary: Three men and a couple of women, aged 18 to 49, were donors.

Produced via immunoSEQ multiplex PCR; TCRdb's table is partial and in-frame only. The data contain 850,000 to 1,200,000 clones, 65% to 80% of them singletons. This receptor was obtained from a man between 18 and 35 years old in good health. Input material: memory CD4+ T cells sorted from blood. Subset given: CD45RA-negative fraction. The chain has TRBV7-2 and TRBJ2-2; 7 nucleotides align to TRBD1. CDR3 amino acids: CASKLGQGAGELFF. CDR3 in DNA: TGTGCCAGCAAACTGGGTCAGGGGGCCGGGGAGCTGTTTTTT. Based on the CDR3 plus reference TRBV7-2 and TRBJ2-2, the full variable domain is GAGVSQSPSNKVTEKGKDVELRCDPISGHTALYWYRQSLGQGLEFLIYFQGNSAPDKSGLPSDRFSAERTGGSVSTLTIQRTQQEDSAVYLCASKLGQGAGELFFGEGSRLTVL.